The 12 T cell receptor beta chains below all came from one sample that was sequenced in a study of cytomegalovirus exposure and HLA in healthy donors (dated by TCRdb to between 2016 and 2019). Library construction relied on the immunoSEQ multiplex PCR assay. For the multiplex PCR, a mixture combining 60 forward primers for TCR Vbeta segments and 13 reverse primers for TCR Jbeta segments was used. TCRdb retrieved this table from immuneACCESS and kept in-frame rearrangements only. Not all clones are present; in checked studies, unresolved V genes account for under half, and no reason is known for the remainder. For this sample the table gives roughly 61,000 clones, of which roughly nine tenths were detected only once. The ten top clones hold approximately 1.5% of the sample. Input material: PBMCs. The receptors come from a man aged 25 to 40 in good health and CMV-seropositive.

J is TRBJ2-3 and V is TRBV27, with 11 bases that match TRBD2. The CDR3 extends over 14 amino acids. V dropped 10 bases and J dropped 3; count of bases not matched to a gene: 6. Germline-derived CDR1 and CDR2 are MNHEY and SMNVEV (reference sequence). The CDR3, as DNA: TGTGCCACTACTAGCGGGAGTTCAACAGATACGCAGTATTTT. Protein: CATTSGSSTDTQYF.

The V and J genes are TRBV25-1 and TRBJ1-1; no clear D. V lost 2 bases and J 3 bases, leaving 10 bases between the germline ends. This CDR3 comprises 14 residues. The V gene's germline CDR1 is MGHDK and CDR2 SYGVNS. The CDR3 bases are TGTGCCAGCAGTGAAGCAGGCCTGGACACTGAAGCTTTCTTT. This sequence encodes CASSEAGLDTEAFF.

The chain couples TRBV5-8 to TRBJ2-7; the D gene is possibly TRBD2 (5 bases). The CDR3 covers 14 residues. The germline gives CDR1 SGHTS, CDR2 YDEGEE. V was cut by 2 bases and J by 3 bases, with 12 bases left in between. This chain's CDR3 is CASSLPEGDYEQYF. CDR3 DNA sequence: TGTGCCAGCAGCTTACCCGAGGGAGACTACGAGCAGTACTTC.

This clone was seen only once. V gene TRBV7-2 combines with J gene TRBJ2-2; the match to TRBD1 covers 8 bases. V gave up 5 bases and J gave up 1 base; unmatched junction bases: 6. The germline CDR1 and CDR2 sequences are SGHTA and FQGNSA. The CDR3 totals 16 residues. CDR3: CASSPNGQGNTGELFF. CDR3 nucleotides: TGTGCCAGCAGCCCCAACGGACAGGGGAACACCGGGGAGCTGTTTTTT.

CDR3 sequence (DNA): TGTGCCAGCAGTCCCTTGCAGGGAGGGGAGACCCAGTACTTC. It translates to CASSPLQGGETQYF. V gene TRBV4-2 combines with J gene TRBJ2-5, with TRBD2 matching over 7 bases. Germline lookup yields CDR1 LGHNA and CDR2 YNFKEQ. With V trimmed by 6 bases and J by 5 bases, 9 bases remained unmatched. The CDR3 length is 14 residues.

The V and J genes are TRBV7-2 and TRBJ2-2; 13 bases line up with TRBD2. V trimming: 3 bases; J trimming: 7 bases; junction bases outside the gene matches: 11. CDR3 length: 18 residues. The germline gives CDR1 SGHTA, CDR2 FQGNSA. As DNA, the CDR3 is TGTGCCAGCAGCTTGCTGGGACTAGCGGGAAATCCAGGCGGGGAGCTGTTTTTT. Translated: CASSLLGLAGNPGGELFF.

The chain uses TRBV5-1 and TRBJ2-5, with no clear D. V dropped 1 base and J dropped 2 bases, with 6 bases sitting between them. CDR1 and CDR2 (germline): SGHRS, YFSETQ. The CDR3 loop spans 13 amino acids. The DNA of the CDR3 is TGCGCCAGCAGCTTGTTACTACAAGAGACCCAGTACTTC. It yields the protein CASSLLLQETQYF.

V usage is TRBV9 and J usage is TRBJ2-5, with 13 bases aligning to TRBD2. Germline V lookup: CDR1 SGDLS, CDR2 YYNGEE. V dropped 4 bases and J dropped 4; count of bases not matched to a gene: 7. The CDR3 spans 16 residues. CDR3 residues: CASSPGLAGEGETQYF. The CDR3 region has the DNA TGTGCCAGCAGCCCCGGACTAGCGGGAGAGGGAGAGACCCAGTACTTC.

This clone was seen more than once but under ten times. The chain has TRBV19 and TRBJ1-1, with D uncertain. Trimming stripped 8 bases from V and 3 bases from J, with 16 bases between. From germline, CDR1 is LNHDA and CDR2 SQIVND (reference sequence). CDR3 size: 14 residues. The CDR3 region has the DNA TGTGCCAGTCATAGAGCCGAGAGCGACACTGAAGCTTTCTTT. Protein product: CASHRAESDTEAFF.

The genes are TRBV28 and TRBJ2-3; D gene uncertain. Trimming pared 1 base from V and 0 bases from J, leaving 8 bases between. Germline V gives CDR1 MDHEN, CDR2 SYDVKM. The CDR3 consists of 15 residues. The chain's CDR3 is CASSLLTPSTDTQYF. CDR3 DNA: TGTGCCAGCAGTTTATTAACTCCAAGCACAGATACGCAGTATTTT.

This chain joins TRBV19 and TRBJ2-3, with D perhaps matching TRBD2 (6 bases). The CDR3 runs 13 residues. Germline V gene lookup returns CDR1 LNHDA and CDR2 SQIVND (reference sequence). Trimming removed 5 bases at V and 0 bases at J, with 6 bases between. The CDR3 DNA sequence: TGTGCCAGTAGTGGGACTAGCACAGATACGCAGTATTTT. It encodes CASSGTSTDTQYF.

CDR3 bases: TGTGCCAGCAGCCGAGGGACAGGGGCAAATGAAAAACTGTTTTTT. It specifies CASSRGTGANEKLFF. The chain is built from TRBV5-8 and TRBJ1-4; TRBD1 agrees at 10 bases. After removal of 4 bases from V and 5 bases from J, the junction contained 5 bases not matched to a gene. The germline CDR1 and CDR2 sequences are SGHTS and YDEGEE. The CDR3 contains 15 residues. Supplemented by reference TRBV5-8 and TRBJ1-4, the full variable domain reads EAGVTQSPTHLIKTRGQQATLRCSPISGHTSVYWYQQALGLGLQFLLWYDEGEERNRGNFPPRFSGRQFPNYSSELNVNALELEDSALYLCASSRGTGANEKLFFGSGTQLSVL.